These 26 T cell receptor beta chains share one sample of origin, sequenced in a study of radiation and T cells in renal cell carcinoma. Noted time point: blood 4 weeks post-SBRT, at nephrectomy. Treatment specified: 15 Gy SBRT to primary tumor, nephrectomy 4 weeks later. Repertoires were generated with immunoSEQ multiplex PCR, while TCRdb's copy carries only in-frame clones and drops some. The sample consists of some 80,000 clones, roughly 83% of them appearing once. This specimen consisted of blood, obtained from a patient whose treatment included radiotherapy and nephrectomy. The receptors stem from a woman aged 55-69 years with renal cell carcinoma.

This sequence joins TRBV2 and TRBJ2-1; unclear D gene. The CDR3 extends over 12 amino acids. Germline-derived CDR1 and CDR2 are SNHLY and FYNNEI. Trimming removed 6 bases from V and 3 bases from J, with 6 bases in between. The CDR3 sequence is CASRPDYNEQFF. The DNA of the CDR3 is TGTGCCAGCAGGCCGGACTACAATGAGCAGTTCTTC.

The chain links TRBV5-1 to TRBJ2-3; D perhaps matches TRBD1 (6 bases). This CDR3 is 17 amino acids long. Per the germline V gene, CDR1 is SGHRS and CDR2 is YFSETQ. Trimming took off 1 base at V and 2 bases at J, with 17 bases between the two ends. This CDR3 reads CASSLYPTGQDTDTQYF. The CDR3 DNA follows: TGCGCCAGCAGCTTGTACCCCACAGGGCAAGACACAGATACGCAGTATTTT.

The chain has TRBV6-5 and TRBJ2-5; 9 bases fit TRBD1. The J call is doubtful: the DNA matches TRBJ2-7 better. CDR1 and CDR2 (germline): MNHEY, SVGAGI. The CDR3 runs to 16 residues. The chain's CDR3 is CASSSPTGGTTYEQYF. The CDR3 nucleotides are TGTGCCAGCAGTTCTCCCACAGGGGGCACTACCTACGAGCAGTACTTC.

The V and J genes are TRBV7-2 and TRBJ2-7, with D unclear. The CDR3 is 14 amino acids. Germline CDR1 is SGHTA and CDR2 is FQGNSA. V lost 4 bases and J 1 base, leaving 11 bases between the germline ends. The CDR3 nucleotides are TGTGCCAGCAGCTCTGGTTGGGGATCCTACGAGCAGTACTTC. The encoded protein is CASSSGWGSYEQYF.

This chain joins TRBV28 and TRBJ1-3; possible D gene TRBD1, 5 bases. This CDR3 is 19 amino acids long. V gave up 4 bases and J gave up 0 bases, with 22 bases separating them. Germline CDR1 MDHEN, CDR2 SYDVKM. CDR3 loop: CASSSITYAGRSSGNTIYF. CDR3 nucleotide sequence: TGTGCCAGCAGTTCCATTACATACGCAGGGAGAAGCTCTGGAAACACCATATATTTT. Variable domain in full (rest from reference TRBV28 and TRBJ1-3): DVKVTQSSRYLVKRTGEKVFLECVQDMDHENMFWYRQDPGLGLRLIYFSYDVKMKEKGDIPEGYSVSREKKERFSLILESASTNQTSMYLCASSSITYAGRSSGNTIYFGEGSWLTVV.

This chain links TRBV10-3 with TRBJ2-1; 9 positions agree with TRBD2. Unmatched junction bases numbered 11, after V lost 2 bases and J lost 6 bases. CDR3 length: 17 amino acids. Germline CDR1 reads ENHRY; CDR2 reads SYGVKD. As DNA, the CDR3 is TGTGCCATCAGTGAGGGGACCCCGGGACTAGCTGGCAATGAGCAGTTCTTC. Translating gives CAISEGTPGLAGNEQFF.

The genes are TRBV6-5 and TRBJ2-7; possible D gene TRBD2, 5 bases. The germline CDR1 and CDR2 sequences are MNHEY and SVGAGI. This CDR3 region has 15 residues. The V and J ends lost 0 bases and 0 bases respectively, with 9 bases between them. The DNA of the CDR3 is TGTGCCAGCAGTTACTCGATAGCGAGCTCCTACGAGCAGTACTTC. Translation gives CASSYSIASSYEQYF.

The chain carries TRBV6-5 and TRBJ1-2; D call uncertain. CDR1 and CDR2 from the germline V gene are MNHEY and SVGAGI. V was pared by 6 bases and J by 0 bases, with 5 bases between. CDR3 length: 12 amino acids. The CDR3 is CASRATNYGYTF. The CDR3 bases are TGTGCCAGCAGGGCAACTAACTATGGCTACACCTTC.

The J gene is TRBJ2-7, the V gene TRBV6-1, with D possibly matching TRBD2 (6 bases). Trimming shortened V by 4 bases and J by 13 bases, and 14 bases separated the two germline ends. The length of the CDR3 is 11 residues. Per the germline V gene, CDR1 is MNHNS and CDR2 is SASEGT. The CDR3 region is CASSGGPGLYF. The CDR3 nucleotides read TGTGCCAGCAGTGGGGGTCCGGGACTCTACTTC.

Relative to its sample, this clone is medium-sized. V gene TRBV14 combines with J gene TRBJ1-1; the D is unclear. From germline, CDR1 is SGHDN and CDR2 FVKESK. Trimming took off 4 bases at V and 1 base at J, with 7 bases between the two ends. CDR3 length equals 13 residues. The CDR3: CASSLYRNTEAFF. As DNA, the CDR3 is TGTGCCAGCAGCCTCTACCGGAACACTGAAGCTTTCTTT.

The gene calls are TRBV7-9 and TRBJ1-2; TRBD1 agrees at 12 bases. CDR1 is SEHNR, CDR2 FQNEAQ, per germline (reference sequence). V shed 4 bases, J shed 8 bases, and the junction held 11 bases outside the gene matches. The CDR3 runs 16 residues. In DNA, the CDR3 is TGTGCCAGCAGCTCGGGCCGGGACAGGGGGCCTAACGGCTACACCTTC. This sequence encodes CASSSGRDRGPNGYTF.

The chain links TRBV7-9 to TRBJ2-1; 7 bases agree with TRBD1. The CDR3 loop spans 14 amino acids. V gave up 2 bases and J gave up 7 bases; unmatched junction bases: 5. From germline, CDR1 is SEHNR and CDR2 FQNEAQ (reference sequence). CDR3 bases: TGTGCCAGCAGCTTAAGACAGGGACAGAATGAGCAGTTCTTC. Its translation is CASSLRQGQNEQFF.

The rearrangement joins TRBV9 to TRBJ2-5; no firm D call. The V end lost 0 bases, the J end lost 2 bases, and 11 bases lay between the germline ends. This CDR3 is 15 amino acids long. Germline lookup yields CDR1 SGDLS and CDR2 YYNGEE. The CDR3 DNA follows: TGTGCCAGCAGCGTAGGGGCACTTCGGCAAGAGACCCAGTACTTC. This gives the protein CASSVGALRQETQYF.

The rearrangement links TRBV9 to TRBJ1-2; D unresolved. Germline CDR1 SGDLS, CDR2 YYNGEE. V dropped 0 bases and J dropped 1 base, with 10 bases sitting between them. This CDR3 contains 15 residues. This CDR3 is CASSVEGRYNYGYTF. The CDR3 region has the DNA TGTGCCAGCAGCGTAGAAGGCAGGTATAACTATGGCTACACCTTC.

This clone came up a few times. The J gene is TRBJ1-6, the V gene TRBV2, with a weak D call TRBD1 (6 bases). The CDR3 is made up of 16 amino acids. V was pared by 1 base and J by 6 bases, with 13 bases between. Germline lookup yields CDR1 SNHLY and CDR2 FYNNEI. The CDR3 nucleotides are TGTGCCAGCAGTGAAGAGGCAGGGGTACCTAATTCACCCCTCCACTTT. It translates to CASSEEAGVPNSPLHF.

The V call is TRBV19, the J call TRBJ1-2; TRBD1 matches 7 bases. This CDR3 spans 14 amino acids. J was trimmed by 5 bases and V by 3 bases; bases with no gene match: 6. The germline gives CDR1 LNHDA, CDR2 SQIVND (reference sequence). The CDR3: CASSIKGDSYGYTF. The DNA of the CDR3 is TGTGCCAGTAGTATCAAGGGGGACAGTTATGGCTACACCTTC.

This chain joins TRBV5-1 and TRBJ1-1; 9 positions match TRBD1. The CDR3 spans 15 residues. The ends lost 4 bases at V and 4 bases at J; junction bases unmatched: 8. CDR1 and CDR2 (germline): SGHRS, YFSETQ. CDR3 nucleotides: TGCGCCAGCAGCCCCGGGGACAGGGATGTCACTGAAGCTTTCTTT. Protein: CASSPGDRDVTEAFF.

The J gene is TRBJ2-3, the V gene TRBV9; D is unresolved. The CDR3 runs 15 residues. CDR1 is SGDLS, CDR2 YYNGEE, per germline. Deletions cut 1 base from V and 6 bases from J, with 15 bases between. CDR3 in amino acids: CASSVKVAREDTQYF. CDR3 bases: TGTGCCAGCAGCGTAAAAGTAGCCCGAGAGGATACGCAGTATTTT. The full variable domain, completed using reference TRBV9 and TRBJ2-3, is DSGVTQTPKHLITATGQRVTLRCSPRSGDLSVYWYQQSLDQGLQFLIQYYNGEERAKGNILERFSAQQFPDLHSELNLSSLELGDSALYFCASSVKVAREDTQYFGPGTRLTVL.

V usage is TRBV27 and J usage is TRBJ2-6; unclear D gene. V lost 4 bases to trimming and J lost 0 bases, with 10 bases between them. The CDR3 runs 16 residues. The V gene's germline CDR1 is MNHEY and CDR2 SMNVEV (reference sequence). This CDR3 is CASSSRQSSGANVLTF. CDR3 in DNA: TGTGCCAGCAGTTCTCGACAAAGCTCTGGGGCCAACGTCCTGACTTTC.

J is TRBJ2-2 and V is TRBV5-7; 9 nucleotides match TRBD1. TRBV5-7 is annotated as an ORF whose role is uncertain. This CDR3 region has 15 residues. V trimming: 2 bases; J trimming: 5 bases; junction bases outside the gene matches: 4. CDR3 loop: CASSFKQGATGELFF. The CDR3, as DNA: TGTGCCAGCAGCTTTAAACAGGGGGCGACCGGGGAGCTGTTTTTT.

The V and J genes are TRBV4-2 and TRBJ2-7; TRBD2 aligns across 10 bases. The CDR3 consists of 16 residues. The junction had 5 bases not matched to a gene; V was cut back by 0 bases and J by 3 bases. CDR1 LGHNA and CDR2 YNFKEQ come from the germline V gene. The CDR3 spells CASSQEASGGIYEQYF. CDR3 DNA: TGTGCCAGCAGCCAAGAGGCTAGCGGGGGTATCTACGAGCAGTACTTC.

The chain is built from TRBV10-3 and TRBJ2-7, with no clear D. V was cut by 2 bases and J by 3 bases, with 5 bases left in between. The germline V gene encodes CDR1 ENHRY and CDR2 SYGVKD. The length of the CDR3 is 12 residues. The CDR3 reads CAISEADYEQYF. Written as DNA, the CDR3 is TGTGCCATCAGTGAGGCGGACTACGAGCAGTACTTC.

V usage is TRBV19 and J usage is TRBJ1-1; D is unresolved. CDR1 and CDR2 (germline): LNHDA, SQIVND (reference sequence). Trimming removed 3 bases at V and 1 base at J, with 12 bases between. The CDR3 extends over 15 amino acids. The CDR3 here is CASSMMGGANTEAFF. DNA for the CDR3: TGTGCCAGTAGTATGATGGGTGGCGCGAACACTGAAGCTTTCTTT.

The J gene is TRBJ1-1, the V gene TRBV5-4, with a tentative D call TRBD1 (6 bases). CDR1 is SGHNT, CDR2 YYREEE, per germline (reference sequence). V lost 5 bases, J lost 1 base, and 15 bases lay in between. CDR3 size: 15 residues. The CDR3 region is CASRLGGFRNTEAFF. The DNA of the CDR3 is TGTGCCAGCAGACTCGGGGGCTTTCGGAACACTGAAGCTTTCTTT.

This clone was detected a few times. This chain joins TRBV11-2 and TRBJ2-7; D is perhaps TRBD2 (5 bases). V dropped 2 bases and J dropped 5 bases, with 16 bases sitting between them. CDR1 and CDR2 from the germline V gene are SGHAT and FQNNGV. CDR3 length: 15 amino acids. The CDR3 here is CASSLPPSLADEQYF. The CDR3 bases are TGTGCCAGCAGCTTACCCCCTAGCCTTGCGGACGAGCAGTACTTC.

The chain combines TRBV6-5 with TRBJ2-2; D remains ambiguous. Germline V CDR1 and CDR2: MNHEY, SVGAGI. V was pared by 6 bases and J by 0 bases, with 5 bases between. The CDR3 loop spans 13 amino acids. For the CDR3, the DNA is TGTGCCAGCAGACCCACGAACACCGGGGAGCTGTTTTTT. It yields the protein CASRPTNTGELFF.